Below, 23 T cell receptor beta chains from the same sample are listed, as sequenced in a study of a mutant IDH1 vaccine in newly diagnosed glioma. Time point reported: week 5, during vaccination. Vaccination used 300 ug of mutant IDH1 20-mer peptide per dose, with topical imiquimod. No antigen has been identified for these receptors. Profiled with immunoSEQ multiplex PCR; TCRdb holds only in-frame clones, not every one. The sample records about 50,000 clones, around 84% being singletons. This specimen was PBMCs, taken from a glioma patient whose treatment included an IDH1 peptide vaccine. These receptors all come from a woman in her forties or fifties with glioma.

CDR3: CASSLRQGGNEQYF. Written as DNA, the CDR3 is TGTGCCAGCAGTTTAAGGCAGGGGGGAAACGAGCAGTACTTC. This chain links TRBV27 with TRBJ2-7, with a possible D match to TRBD1 (7 bases). The V and J ends lost 2 bases and 5 bases respectively, with 13 bases between them. CDR1 MNHEY and CDR2 SMNVEV come from the germline V gene (reference sequence). The CDR3 runs 14 residues.

V usage is TRBV18 and J usage is TRBJ2-5; TRBD1 aligns across 8 bases. Germline V gives CDR1 KGHSH, CDR2 LQKENI. This CDR3 has 16 residues. The J segment lost 4 bases and the V segment lost 0 bases, leaving 7 bases of the junction unmatched. CDR3 nucleotide sequence: TGTGCCAGCTCACCACCGAACCAGGGGGCGGGAGAGACCCAGTACTTC. Protein: CASSPPNQGAGETQYF.

V is TRBV27 and J is TRBJ2-7, with 10 bases matching TRBD1. CDR1 is MNHEY, CDR2 SMNVEV, per germline (reference sequence). The ends lost 3 bases at V and 4 bases at J; junction bases unmatched: 12. The CDR3 has 17 residues. The CDR3 coding sequence is TGTGCCAGCAGTTTGTATCCGGGACAGGGGTTTAGGTACGAGCAGTACTTC. Translated, it gives CASSLYPGQGFRYEQYF.

This clone was seen once. The chain is built from TRBV5-4 and TRBJ1-1, with TRBD1 identical over 7 bases. The germline gives CDR1 SGHNT, CDR2 YYREEE (reference sequence). There are 17 residues in the CDR3. V was clipped by 4 bases and J by 4 bases; unmatched bases: 16. The CDR3 DNA sequence: TGTGCCAGCAGCCCGAGAATCCTACGACAGGGCTCCACTGAAGCTTTCTTT. It specifies CASSPRILRQGSTEAFF.

V usage is TRBV7-2 and J usage is TRBJ1-5; maybe TRBD1 (5 bases). The CDR3 has 15 amino acids. Germline V gene sequence: CDR1 SGHTA, CDR2 FQGNSA. Trimming shortened V by 5 bases and J by 0 bases, and 11 bases separated the two germline ends. CDR3 residues: CASSRTFYSNQPQHF. The CDR3 region has the DNA TGTGCCAGCAGCAGGACATTTTATAGCAATCAGCCCCAGCATTTT. Using reference TRBV7-2 and TRBJ1-5 for the parts outside the CDR3, the full variable domain is GAGVSQSPSNKVTEKGKDVELRCDPISGHTALYWYRQSLGQGLEFLIYFQGNSAPDKSGLPSDRFSAERTGGSVSTLTIQRTQQEDSAVYLCASSRTFYSNQPQHFGDGTRLSIL.

The genes are TRBV9 and TRBJ2-4; D possibly corresponds to TRBD2 (5 bases). The V gene's germline CDR1 is SGDLS and CDR2 YYNGEE. This CDR3 contains 15 residues. The V end lost 1 base, the J end lost 3 bases, and 11 bases lay between the germline ends. CDR3 amino acids: CASSVTEGHKNIQYF. Here the CDR3 DNA reads TGTGCCAGCAGCGTAACCGAGGGCCACAAAAACATTCAGTACTTC.

V usage is TRBV25-1 and J usage is TRBJ2-1; 9 bases map to TRBD2. The germline CDR1 and CDR2 sequences are MGHDK and SYGVNS. The CDR3 loop spans 14 amino acids. V dropped 8 bases and J dropped 4; count of bases not matched to a gene: 6. The CDR3 is CASVLAGSYNEQFF. The CDR3 coding sequence is TGTGCCAGCGTACTAGCGGGTTCTTACAATGAGCAGTTCTTC.

V and J are TRBV7-2 and TRBJ2-7; D is undetermined. This CDR3 region has 13 residues. From germline, CDR1 is SGHTA and CDR2 FQGNSA. Trimming removed 4 bases from V and 0 bases from J, with 7 bases in between. CDR3 protein: CASSWPSSYEQYF. CDR3 bases: TGTGCCAGCAGCTGGCCCAGCTCCTACGAGCAGTACTTC.

The chain combines TRBV27 with TRBJ2-7, with TRBD1 as a possible D gene (6 bases). The V gene's germline CDR1 is MNHEY and CDR2 SMNVEV (reference sequence). The CDR3 loop spans 14 amino acids. V lost 5 bases, J lost 4 bases, and 15 bases lay in between. The CDR3 loop is CASSRRTESYEQYF. The CDR3 nucleotides read TGTGCCAGCAGTCGACGGACAGAATCTTACGAGCAGTACTTC.

V gene TRBV5-8 combines with J gene TRBJ2-5, with TRBD1 as a possible D gene (6 bases). CDR1 SGHTS and CDR2 YDEGEE come from the germline V gene. The CDR3 has 13 amino acids. The germline V and J ends were trimmed by 5 bases and 4 bases, with 12 bases remaining between them. In nucleotides, the CDR3 is TGTGCCAGCAGTCAACAGGGTGCAGAGACCCAGTACTTC. Residues: CASSQQGAETQYF.

The chain carries TRBV6-1 and TRBJ2-3; D possibly matches TRBD1 or TRBD2 (5 bases each). V was clipped by 6 bases and J by 6 bases, with 19 bases between them. Looked up from germline, CDR1 is MNHNS and CDR2 is SASEGT. CDR3 length: 15 amino acids. As DNA, the CDR3 is TGTGCCAGCAGGCTAATACAGGTTTCGGGGGATACGCAGTATTTT. Its protein product is CASRLIQVSGDTQYF.

The rearrangement links TRBV6-1 to TRBJ2-3; D possibly matches TRBD1 or TRBD2 (7 bases each). V dropped 7 bases and J dropped 1 base, with 15 bases sitting between them. The germline V gene has CDR1 MNHNS and CDR2 SASEGT. The CDR3 spans 15 residues. In DNA form, the CDR3 reads TGTGCCAGCACCCAGGGGGGGCCCGGCACAGATACGCAGTATTTT. Translation gives CASTQGGPGTDTQYF.

The chain links TRBV4-2 to TRBJ1-3; no clear D gene. The V gene's germline CDR1 is LGHNA and CDR2 YNFKEQ. The germline V and J ends were trimmed by 1 base and 4 bases, with 11 bases remaining between them. The CDR3 is 15 amino acids. As DNA, the CDR3 is TGTGCCAGCAGCCAAGTAGTATACGCCGGAAACACCATATATTTT. Residues: CASSQVVYAGNTIYF.

V usage is TRBV27 and J usage is TRBJ2-5; D is unresolved. Trimming left V 6 bases short and J 1 base short, with 9 bases between. Germline CDR1 is MNHEY and CDR2 is SMNVEV (reference sequence). This CDR3 has 13 residues. The CDR3 region has the DNA TGTGCCAGCAGCTCCCTCACCCAAGAGACCCAGTACTTC. Translated, it gives CASSSLTQETQYF.

In nucleotides, the CDR3 is TGTGCCAGCAGTGACAGGACGCGGCGAAGAGCTTTCTTT. Translated, it gives CASSDRTRRRAFF. The chain uses TRBV25-1 and TRBJ1-1; D call uncertain. Trimming pared 3 bases from V and 10 bases from J, leaving 15 bases between. The CDR3 runs 13 residues. CDR1 is MGHDK, CDR2 SYGVNS, per germline.

V and J are TRBV2 and TRBJ1-5, with D possibly TRBD1 on 6 matching bases. The germline V gene encodes CDR1 SNHLY and CDR2 FYNNEI. V lost 8 bases to trimming and J lost 0 bases, with 14 bases between them. CDR3 length equals 15 residues. The CDR3 DNA reads as TGTGCCAGCTCACCGACAGGAATTAGCAATCAGCCCCAGCATTTT. It specifies CASSPTGISNQPQHF.

This sequence joins TRBV2 and TRBJ2-2; TRBD2 agrees at 7 bases. The germline CDR1 and CDR2 sequences are SNHLY and FYNNEI. The CDR3 contains 15 residues. The V segment lost 6 bases and the J segment 7 bases; nucleotides outside the gene matches: 11. The CDR3 loop is CASRPRAGYGGELFF. Written as DNA, the CDR3 is TGTGCCAGCAGGCCTAGAGCGGGGTATGGCGGGGAGCTGTTTTTT.

CDR3 in amino acids: CASSFGQGTNEKLFF. The CDR3 nucleotides read TGTGCCAGCAGTTTTGGACAGGGGACTAATGAAAAACTGTTTTTT. V is TRBV27 and J is TRBJ1-4; TRBD1 matches at 9 bases. CDR1 is MNHEY and CDR2 is SMNVEV in the germline V gene (reference sequence). Trimming cost V 3 bases and J 2 bases; bases outside gene matches: 1. The CDR3 totals 15 residues.

This rearrangement joins TRBV5-1 to TRBJ1-3; 7 bases align to TRBD1. The CDR3 extends over 17 amino acids. The junction had 10 bases not matched to a gene; V was cut back by 4 bases and J by 0 bases. The germline gives CDR1 SGHRS, CDR2 YFSETQ. CDR3 sequence reads: CASSGGSGQNSGNTIYF. The CDR3 coding sequence is TGCGCCAGCAGCGGAGGGTCGGGACAGAACTCTGGAAACACCATATATTTT. Based on the CDR3 plus reference TRBV5-1 and TRBJ1-3, the full variable domain is KAGVTQTPRYLIKTRGQQVTLSCSPISGHRSVSWYQQTPGQGLQFLFEYFSETQRNKGNFPGRFSGRQFSNSRSEMNVSTLELGDSALYLCASSGGSGQNSGNTIYFGEGSWLTVV.

The chain has TRBV10-2 and TRBJ1-5; weak D call: TRBD1 (5 bases). V gave up 0 bases and J gave up 0 bases, with 12 bases separating them. Per germline, CDR1 WSHSY and CDR2 SAAADI. This CDR3 contains 17 residues. This CDR3 is CASSESTVFYSNQPQHF. CDR3 nucleotides: TGCGCCAGCAGTGAGTCGACAGTCTTTTATAGCAATCAGCCCCAGCATTTT.

The J gene is TRBJ2-5, the V gene TRBV7-8, with D possibly matching TRBD1 (5 bases). The CDR3 is 15 amino acids. Trimming stripped 3 bases from V and 1 base from J, with 12 bases between. CDR1 SGHVS and CDR2 FQNEAQ come from the germline V gene. The CDR3 loop reads CASSLRRAGQETQYF. The CDR3 nucleotides are TGTGCCAGCAGCTTGCGCAGGGCCGGCCAAGAGACCCAGTACTTC.

This clone was observed a single time. V and J are TRBV5-8 and TRBJ2-7; D unclear. Trimming pared 4 bases from V and 7 bases from J, leaving 9 bases between. CDR1 and CDR2 (germline): SGHTS, YDEGEE. This CDR3 spans 11 amino acids. The CDR3 sequence: CASSLPLEQYF. The CDR3 region has the DNA TGTGCCAGCAGCCTACCTTTGGAGCAGTACTTC. The entire variable domain, with the rest obtained from reference TRBV5-8 and TRBJ2-7, is as follows: EAGVTQSPTHLIKTRGQQATLRCSPISGHTSVYWYQQALGLGLQFLLWYDEGEERNRGNFPPRFSGRQFPNYSSELNVNALELEDSALYLCASSLPLEQYFGPGTRLTVT.

V and J are TRBV4-2 and TRBJ2-7; D is ambiguous. V lost 0 bases and J 0 bases, leaving 12 bases between the germline ends. CDR1 and CDR2 from the germline V gene are LGHNA and YNFKEQ. The CDR3 is 16 amino acids. The CDR3 region has the DNA TGTGCCAGCAGCCAAGATCCCCCGACGGACTCCTACGAGCAGTACTTC. This translates into CASSQDPPTDSYEQYF.